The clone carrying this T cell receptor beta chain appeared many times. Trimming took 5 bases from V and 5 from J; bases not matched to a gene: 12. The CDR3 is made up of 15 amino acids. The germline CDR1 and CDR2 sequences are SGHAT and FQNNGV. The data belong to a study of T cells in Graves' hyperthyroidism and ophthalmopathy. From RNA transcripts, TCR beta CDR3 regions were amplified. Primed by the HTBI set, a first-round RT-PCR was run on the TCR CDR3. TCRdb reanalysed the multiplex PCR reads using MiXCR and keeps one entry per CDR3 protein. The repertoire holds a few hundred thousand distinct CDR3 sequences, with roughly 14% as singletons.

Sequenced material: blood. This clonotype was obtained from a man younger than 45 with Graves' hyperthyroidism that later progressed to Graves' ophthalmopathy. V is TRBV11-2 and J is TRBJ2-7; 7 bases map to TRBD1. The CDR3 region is CASSPEGALGHEQYF. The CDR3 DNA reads TGTGCCAGCAGCCCTGAGGGGGCTCTAGGGCACGAGCAGTACTTC.